The following is a TCR beta chain sequence with its context. As yet, its antigen is unknown. Repertoires were generated with immunoSEQ multiplex PCR, while TCRdb's copy carries only in-frame clones and drops some. The data show fewer than 140,000 clones, with 88% seen just once and about 2% held by the top ten. The donors were members of the roughly 130-subject validation cohort (separate from the roughly 700-subject first cohort). The data originate from a study of cytomegalovirus exposure and HLA in healthy donors. Overall study results and limits: Subsequent analysis found a tendency for first-cohort TCR clusters to co-occur within the 95 to 150 validation repertoires. Rare TCR sequences dominated, though some public TCRs recurred in many donors. Altogether, some 170 TCR beta chains were recorded as cytomegalovirus-associated.

Germline lookup yields CDR1 SGDLS and CDR2 YYNGEE. The V end lost 0 bases, the J end lost 0 bases, and 12 bases lay between the germline ends. The CDR3 loop spans 17 amino acids. Source material: PBMCs. This rearrangement joins TRBV9 to TRBJ2-2; D uncertain. The TCR sequence derives from a young woman in good health and CMV-seropositive. CDR3 DNA sequence: TGTGCCAGCAGCGTAGAGTTGTGGGCTACGAACACCGGGGAGCTGTTTTTT. Translated: CASSVELWATNTGELFF.